Shown below are 32 T cell receptor beta chains from a single sample sequenced in a study of CD8+CD57+ T cells in acquired aplastic anemia. Patients chosen for sequencing had shown CD8+CD57+ cell expansion by flow cytometry. CDR3 and TCR beta VDJ profiling relied on genomic DNA as the template. Using its own MiXCR run on the reads, TCRdb lists one record per CDR3 protein. The sample holds approximately 190,000 distinct CDR3 sequences, approximately 50% seen once. Input material: sorted CD4+, CD8+, or CD8+CD57+ T cells (not recorded which) from PBMCs. These receptors all stem from a human donor with aplastic anemia.

The table lists this clonotype with a few counts. The chain uses TRBV4-1 and TRBJ2-7; 7 positions agree with TRBD1. Germline CDR1 MGHRA, CDR2 YSYEKL. V lost 6 bases and J lost 4; bases outside the gene matches: 12. The CDR3 is 15 amino acids. The CDR3 sequence is CASRDPGPGGYEQYF. In DNA, the CDR3 is TGCGCCAGCAGGGATCCGGGACCAGGGGGATACGAGCAGTACTTC.

About this clonotype itself: The germline gene is not matched at one end of the junction; a read error may be the cause. The chain employs TRBV11-1 and TRBJ2-1; 12 bases align to TRBD2. The germline V gene encodes CDR1 SGHAT and CDR2 FQDESV (reference sequence). The CDR3 covers 16 residues. The CDR3 loop reads CASSRPLAGGGNGQFF. The CDR3 DNA reads TGTGCCAGCAGCCGTCCCCTAGCGGGAGGGGGAAATGGGCAGTTCTTC.

This clonotype was found many times. The V and J genes are TRBV20-1 and TRBJ2-1, with D perhaps TRBD2 (7 bases). V gave up 4 bases and J gave up 6 bases, with 16 bases separating them. The CDR3 length is 14 residues. Germline-derived CDR1 and CDR2 are DFQATT and SNEGSKA (reference sequence). In DNA form, the CDR3 reads TGCAGTGCTAAGGGGGGGCGGTTCGGCAATGAGCAGTTCTTC. Translation gives CSAKGGRFGNEQFF.

The J gene is TRBJ1-1, the V gene TRBV29-1, with D unclear. This CDR3 has 13 amino acids. Looked up from germline, CDR1 is SQVTM and CDR2 is ANQGSEA. V was shortened by 4 bases and J by 1 base, with 10 bases between the two germline ends. Here the CDR3 DNA reads TGCAGCGTTGGCAGCGTATCGAACACTGAAGCTTTCTTT. It codes for CSVGSVSNTEAFF.

The chain uses TRBV12-3 or TRBV12-4 and TRBJ1-6; 10 bases fit TRBD1. CDR3 length equals 14 residues. V was clipped by 7 bases and J by 10 bases; unmatched bases: 7. The CDR3 DNA reads as TGTGCCAGCAAAACCGGGACAGGGGTATCACCCCTCCACTTT. Its protein is CASKTGTGVSPLHF.

The genes are TRBV10-3 and TRBJ2-7; D might be TRBD1 or TRBD2, each matching 5 bases. CDR1 is ENHRY and CDR2 is SYGVKD in the germline V gene. This CDR3 contains 13 residues. Trimming cost V 4 bases and J 3 bases, with 10 bases left between them. The CDR3 protein is CAISARDGYEQYF. CDR3 nucleotides: TGTGCCATCAGTGCGAGGGACGGCTACGAGCAGTACTTC.

This clonotype was seen ten or more times. This chain connects TRBV7-3 to TRBJ2-3; 8 bases line up with TRBD1. This CDR3 has 14 residues. Looked up from germline, CDR1 is SGHTA and CDR2 is FQGTGA. V lost 5 bases and J lost 5; bases outside the gene matches: 6. The CDR3 region is CASSLSGGGDTQYF. The CDR3 DNA reads as TGTGCCAGCAGCCTCTCAGGGGGCGGAGATACGCAGTATTTT.

The chain couples TRBV5-1 to TRBJ1-3; tentatively, D is TRBD1 (5 bases). The germline V gene encodes CDR1 SGHRS and CDR2 YFSETQ. V was pared by 2 bases and J by 6 bases, with 18 bases between. CDR3 length equals 16 residues. CDR3 bases: TGCGCCAGCAGCTTCGATCCGACAGTGCCCTCAAACACCATATATTTT. This sequence encodes CASSFDPTVPSNTIYF.

The sample holds a few counts of this clonotype. The chain employs TRBV3-1 and TRBJ1-1; tentatively, D is TRBD1 (6 bases). The CDR3 covers 16 residues. Trimming took off 1 base at V and 4 bases at J, with 16 bases between the two ends. The germline V gene encodes CDR1 LGHDT and CDR2 YNNKEL (reference sequence). As DNA, the CDR3 is TGTGCCAGCAGCCAAGTTTACAGTAGCAGGGGCACTGAAGCTTTCTTT. Translated: CASSQVYSSRGTEAFF.

This clonotype was recorded many times. The chain has TRBV7-9 and TRBJ1-1; D is undetermined. The V end lost 2 bases, the J end lost 3 bases, and 4 bases lay between the germline ends. Germline-derived CDR1 and CDR2 are SEHNR and FQNEAQ (reference sequence). The CDR3 has 12 residues. The CDR3 sequence is CASSLLDTEAFF. CDR3 nucleotides: TGTGCCAGCAGCTTACTCGACACTGAAGCTTTCTTT.

This chain links TRBV2 with TRBJ1-6; D is ambiguous. This CDR3 is built from 13 residues. In germline, CDR1 is SNHLY, CDR2 FYNNEI. Trimming took 7 bases from V and 10 from J, leaving 14 bases between them. The CDR3 protein is CASKGGRSSPLHF. DNA for the CDR3: TGTGCCAGCAAGGGAGGCCGGAGCTCACCCCTCCACTTT.

The chain links TRBV11-1 to TRBJ2-1, with D hard to call. This CDR3 has 16 residues. Germline assignment: CDR1 SGHAT and CDR2 FQDESV (reference sequence). Trimming shortened V by 3 bases and J by 6 bases, and 18 bases separated the two germline ends. CDR3 sequence reads: CASSFRFSLAPNEQFF. For the CDR3, the DNA is TGTGCCAGCAGCTTTAGGTTTAGTTTAGCCCCCAATGAGCAGTTCTTC.

In regard to this clonotype: One junction end disagrees with the germline gene, perhaps due to a read error. The chain uses TRBV2 and TRBJ2-6; D is perhaps TRBD2 (6 bases). Germline CDR1 and CDR2: SNHLY and FYNNEI. CDR3 length: 13 residues. The CDR3 DNA reads as TGTGCCATCAGTGGGGGGGGGGCCAACGTCCTGACTTTC. The encoded protein is CAISGGGANVLTF.

This chain uses TRBV20-1 with TRBJ2-7; D unclear. The DNA end is more similar to TRBJ2-5, so the J call may be wrong. Per the germline V gene, CDR1 is DFQATT and CDR2 is SNEGSKA (reference sequence). This CDR3 region has 11 residues. The CDR3 reads CSARRSETQYF. The CDR3 DNA follows: TGCAGTGCTAGACGCTCAGAGACCCAGTACTTC.

Details on this clonotype: Compared with germline, one end of the junction differs, possibly owing to a read error. This chain connects TRBV20-1 to TRBJ2-2, with 15 bases identical to TRBD2. The CDR3 is 15 residues long. Per germline, CDR1 DFQATT and CDR2 SNEGSKA (reference sequence). In nucleotides, the CDR3 is TGCAGCGCTAGGGGACTAGCGGGAGGAGGGGGGGAGCTGTTTTTT. Its translation is CSARGLAGGGGELFF.

Only one count was recorded for this clonotype. The rearrangement uses TRBV19 and TRBJ1-2, with 9 bases that match TRBD1. V lost 4 bases and J lost 6; bases outside the gene matches: 18. Looked up from germline, CDR1 is LNHDA and CDR2 is SQIVND (reference sequence). This CDR3 has 18 amino acids. Written as DNA, the CDR3 is TGTGCCAGTAGTAACTGGGACAGGGTAAGAAAGGGCACCGATGGCTACACCTTC. Protein product: CASSNWDRVRKGTDGYTF.

This clonotype was detected only once. A much larger clone differs from this one at a single base, so this may be a read error. The chain links TRBV10-3 to TRBJ2-2, with D perhaps matching TRBD1 (6 bases). CDR1 is ENHRY and CDR2 is SYGVKD in the germline V gene. Trimming removed 7 bases at V and 1 base at J, with 10 bases between. The CDR3 totals 14 residues. As DNA, the CDR3 is TGTGCCATCACAGGACAGCGGAACACCGGGGAGCTGTTTTTT. It translates to CAITGQRNTGELFF.

In its sample, this clonotype was seen many times. The rearrangement uses TRBV4-2 and TRBJ2-7, with 9 bases fitting TRBD1. Per germline, CDR1 LGHNA and CDR2 YNFKEQ. Trimming at V came to 4 bases and at J to 5 bases, leaving 6 bases not matched to a gene. This CDR3 region has 14 residues. The chain's CDR3 is CASSLRDRDNEQYF. The CDR3 DNA follows: TGTGCCAGCAGCCTCCGGGACAGGGATAACGAGCAGTACTTC.

This clonotype was picked up one time. The chain combines TRBV15 with TRBJ1-4; D unclear. The CDR3 sequence is 13 residues long. V gave up 1 base and J gave up 8 bases, with 8 bases separating them. The germline gives CDR1 LNHNV, CDR2 YYDKDF (reference sequence). CDR3 nucleotides: TGTGCCACCAGCAGAGTCCCGGGGGAAAAACTGTTTTTT. This encodes CATSRVPGEKLFF.

This clonotype was recorded once. The chain recombines TRBV12-3 or TRBV12-4 with TRBJ2-5, with 8 bases matching TRBD2. V lost 0 bases, J lost 5 bases, and 8 bases stayed unmatched. The CDR3 sequence is 16 residues long. The CDR3 DNA reads as TGTGCCAGCAGTTTAGCAGTAGCGGGACCCTCGGAGACCCAGTACTTC. This sequence encodes CASSLAVAGPSETQYF.

For the CDR3, the DNA is TGTGCCACCAGTGATTCTCGCGGGAGGATTTACGAGCAGTACTTC. It is translated as CATSDSRGRIYEQYF. The chain employs TRBV24-1 and TRBJ2-7; TRBD2 matches at 8 bases. Germline CDR1 reads KGHDR; CDR2 reads SFDVKD. The junction had 6 bases not matched to a gene; V was cut back by 2 bases and J by 4 bases. The CDR3 has 15 residues.

A few counts support this clonotype. The V gene is TRBV24-1, the J gene TRBJ2-3, with D maybe TRBD1 (5 bases). In germline, CDR1 is KGHDR, CDR2 SFDVKD. V was pared by 5 bases and J by 5 bases, with 13 bases between. The CDR3 covers 14 residues. The CDR3 DNA reads TGTGCCACCAGTGGAACCAGGGTTATAGATACGCAGTATTTT. Protein: CATSGTRVIDTQYF.

The chain is built from TRBV7-3 and TRBJ2-5; possibly TRBD1 or TRBD2 for D (5 bases each). Trimming took 4 bases from V and 6 from J, leaving 6 bases between them. Germline values: CDR1 SGHTA, CDR2 FQGTGA. This CDR3 contains 11 residues. Written as DNA, the CDR3 is TGTGCCAGCAGCTCGGGACAGACCCAGTACTTC. The encoded protein is CASSSGQTQYF. Variable domain in full (rest from reference TRBV7-3 and TRBJ2-5): GAGVSQTPSNKVTEKGKYVELRCDPISGHTALYWYRQSLGQGPEFLIYFQGTGAADDSGLPNDRFFAVRPEGSVSTLKIQRTERGDSAVYLCASSSGQTQYFGPGTRLLVL.

This clonotype was found many times. The chain employs TRBV6-2 or TRBV6-3 and TRBJ1-3; D possibly corresponds to TRBD1 (6 bases). Deletions cut 6 bases from V and 4 bases from J, with 7 bases between. This CDR3 contains 12 residues. CDR1 is MNHEY and CDR2 is SVGEGT in the germline V gene. The CDR3 sequence: CASSDRGNTIYF. CDR3 bases: TGTGCCAGCAGCGACAGGGGAAACACCATATATTTT.

The chain links TRBV6-1 to TRBJ1-5; a weak D match, TRBD1 (5 bases). V was trimmed by 5 bases and J by 4 bases, leaving 15 bases between them. This CDR3 contains 15 residues. The germline V gene encodes CDR1 MNHNS and CDR2 SASEGT. This CDR3 reads CASSQRQGRNQPQHF. CDR3 nucleotides: TGTGCCAGCAGTCAAAGGCAGGGTAGGAATCAGCCCCAGCATTTT.

The J gene is TRBJ1-6, the V gene TRBV3-1; D is ambiguous. Germline CDR1 and CDR2: LGHDT and YNNKEL (reference sequence). This CDR3 region has 15 residues. V was trimmed by 4 bases and J by 7 bases, leaving 14 bases between them. CDR3 coding DNA: TGTGCCAGCAGCCCCCGCGGGGTGGGAAATTCACCCCTCCACTTT. It yields the protein CASSPRGVGNSPLHF.

This clonotype was observed a handful of times. The chain links TRBV27 to TRBJ1-1, with a weak D call TRBD1 (5 bases). Germline CDR1 and CDR2: MNHEY and SMNVEV (reference sequence). V shed 6 bases and J shed 10 bases, with 15 bases lying between them. CDR3 size: 12 residues. This CDR3 is CASSPREGLAFF. Here the CDR3 DNA reads TGTGCCAGCAGCCCCCGGGAGGGGCTAGCTTTCTTT.

With respect to this clonotype: A read error may produce the germline difference seen at one junction end. The genes are TRBV2 and TRBJ1-5; TRBD1 might be the D (5 bases). Germline V gene data show CDR1 as SNHLY and CDR2 as FYNNEI. This CDR3 contains 16 residues. CDR3 amino acids: CASSGRGTGSNQPPHF. In nucleotides, the CDR3 is TGTGCCAGCAGTGGTAGGGGAACGGGCAGCAATCAGCCCCCGCATTTT.

This clonotype was recorded a few times. The CDR3 DNA is TGTGCCAGCAGTTTTAGCGGGAGACGTCCCGGGGAGCTGTTTTTT. It codes for CASSFSGRRPGELFF. The chain uses TRBV6-5 and TRBJ2-2; 9 bases match TRBD2. Unmatched junction bases numbered 6, after V lost 4 bases and J lost 6 bases. Germline CDR1 and CDR2: MNHEY and SVGAGI. The CDR3 is 15 amino acids.

The rearrangement joins TRBV7-6 to TRBJ1-1, with D hard to call. The germline V gene encodes CDR1 SGHVS and CDR2 FNYEAQ. This CDR3 is built from 12 residues. V was cut by 4 bases and J by 1 base, with 4 bases left in between. The CDR3 spells CASSSANTEAFF. The CDR3 nucleotides are TGTGCCAGCAGCTCCGCGAACACTGAAGCTTTCTTT.

The chain links TRBV19 to TRBJ1-2, with a tentative D call TRBD1 (5 bases). This CDR3 has 13 residues. Trimming removed 3 bases from V and 3 bases from J, with 8 bases in between. CDR1 is LNHDA, CDR2 SQIVND, per germline (reference sequence). This CDR3 is CASSIQGDYGYTF. DNA of the CDR3: TGTGCCAGTAGTATCCAAGGGGACTATGGCTACACCTTC.

The chain links TRBV20-1 to TRBJ2-3, with 8 bases that match TRBD2. The V gene's germline CDR1 is DFQATT and CDR2 SNEGSKA (reference sequence). Trimming at V came to 1 base and at J to 0 bases, leaving 9 bases not matched to a gene. The length of the CDR3 is 17 residues. The CDR3 DNA reads as TGCAGTGCTAGAGGATTGGGGGCTAGCGGGAGCACAGATACGCAGTATTTT. This codes for CSARGLGASGSTDTQYF.